This T cell receptor beta chain came from a study of cytomegalovirus exposure and HLA in healthy donors. About the research overall: HLA-typed donors were the source of approximately 88 million unique TCRs held in an early data release. The study's findings and limits: Among TCR sequences, most were rare, though some public TCRs appeared in many donors.

The PCR employed 60 Vbeta primers together with 13 Jbeta primers. Per the study methods: Around 9.9 million shared chains were among the about 80 million unique TCR beta chains that a later analysis counted. TCRdb keeps only in-frame clones here, not all; method: immunoSEQ multiplex PCR. From that table come the V and J calls and clone size; the DNA was used to work out D and trimming. The sample lists 140,000 or so clones, more than 55% occurring once. V lost 2 bases, J lost 5 bases, and 4 bases stayed unmatched. Looked up from germline, CDR1 is MNHEY and CDR2 is SMNVEV (reference sequence). CDR3 length equals 15 residues. Note on this clone: Its antigen is still unknown.

This TCR was sampled from a woman between 55 and 75 years old in good health and CMV-seronegative. The sample was PBMCs. This chain links TRBV27 with TRBJ2-3; 10 nucleotides align to TRBD2. CDR3 in amino acids: CASSLGTSVRDTQYF. The CDR3 DNA follows: TGTGCCAGCAGTTTAGGGACTAGCGTTAGAGATACGCAGTATTTT.